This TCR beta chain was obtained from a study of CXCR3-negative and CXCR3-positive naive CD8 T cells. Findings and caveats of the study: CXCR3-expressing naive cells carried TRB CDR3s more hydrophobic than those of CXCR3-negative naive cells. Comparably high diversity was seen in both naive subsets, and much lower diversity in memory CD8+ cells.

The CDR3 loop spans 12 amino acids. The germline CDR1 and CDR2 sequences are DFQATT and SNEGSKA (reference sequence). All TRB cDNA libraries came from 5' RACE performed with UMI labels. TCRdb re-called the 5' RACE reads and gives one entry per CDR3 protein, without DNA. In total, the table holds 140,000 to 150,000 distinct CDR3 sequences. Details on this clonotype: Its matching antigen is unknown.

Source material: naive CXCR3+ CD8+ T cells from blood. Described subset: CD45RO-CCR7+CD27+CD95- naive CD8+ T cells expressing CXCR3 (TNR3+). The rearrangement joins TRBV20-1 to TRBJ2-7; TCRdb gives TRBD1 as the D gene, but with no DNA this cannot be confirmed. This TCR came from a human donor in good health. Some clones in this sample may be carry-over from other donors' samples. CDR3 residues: CSAREGAYEQYF.